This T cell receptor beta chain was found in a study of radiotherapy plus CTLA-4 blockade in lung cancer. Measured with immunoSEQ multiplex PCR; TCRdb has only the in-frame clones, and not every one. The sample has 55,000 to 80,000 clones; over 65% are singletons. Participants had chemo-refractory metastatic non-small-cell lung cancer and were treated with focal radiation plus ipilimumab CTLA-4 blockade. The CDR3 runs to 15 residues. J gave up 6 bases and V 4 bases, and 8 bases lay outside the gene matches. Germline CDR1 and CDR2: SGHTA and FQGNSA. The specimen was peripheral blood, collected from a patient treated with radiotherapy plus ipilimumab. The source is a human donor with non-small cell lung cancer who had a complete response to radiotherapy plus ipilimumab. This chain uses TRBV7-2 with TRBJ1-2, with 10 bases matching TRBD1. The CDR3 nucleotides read TGTGCCAGCAGCTCGGACAGGGGGATGGAGAATGGCTACACCTTC. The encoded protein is CASSSDRGMENGYTF. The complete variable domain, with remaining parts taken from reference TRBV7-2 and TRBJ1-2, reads GAGVSQSPSNKVTEKGKDVELRCDPISGHTALYWYRQSLGQGLEFLIYFQGNSAPDKSGLPSDRFSAERTGGSVSTLTIQRTQQEDSAVYLCASSSDRGMENGYTFGSGTRLTVV.